Listed below are T cell receptor beta chains from one sample, sequenced in a study of T cells after yellow fever vaccination. Each CDR3 protein gets one entry after TCRdb re-called the 5' RACE reads with MiXCR. The table has some 110,000 distinct CDR3 sequences, 7.4% seen once. This sample comprised CD4+ T cells sorted from PBMCs, obtained around 10 days after the first yellow fever vaccination. These receptor sequences come from a man aged 18 to 29 who received the YFV17D yellow fever vaccine. Both conserved end residues are part of each CDR3. D genes are given only for firm matches. Only some rows state a clone size, as once, few, many or a class for expanded clones.

many | TRBJ2-3 | TRBV5-4 | - | TGTGCCAGCAGCGGTAGTGGTGACGGGACAGATACGCAGTATTTT | CASSGSGDGTDTQYF
few | TRBJ2-5 | TRBV5-4 | - | TGTGCCAGCAGCTTGGTTTGGGGGAGCGGAGAGACCCAGTACTTC | CASSLVWGSGETQYF
many | TRBJ2-5 | TRBV5-1 | TRBD1 | TGCGCCAGCAGTAAAACAGGGGAAGAGACCCAGTACTTC | CASSKTGEETQYF
many | TRBJ2-5 | TRBV20-1 | TRBD1 | TGCAGTGCTAGCCGGGGACAGGCCCGGATGGCCCAGTACTTC | CSASRGQARMAQYF
many | TRBJ2-1 | TRBV4-1 | TRBD2 | TGCGCCAGCAGCCGAGGTGCTAGCGGGAGCTACAATGAGCAGTTCTTC | CASSRGASGSYNEQFF
many | TRBJ2-2 | TRBV7-9 | - | TGTGCCAGCAGCTTAGTCAACGGTCCCTTCACCGGGGAGCTGTTTTTT | CASSLVNGPFTGELFF
many | TRBJ2-5 | TRBV28 | - | TGTGCCAGCGGGCGGACTGACCAAGAGACCCAGTACTTC | CASGRTDQETQYF
- | TRBJ2-5 | TRBV27 | - | TGTGCCAGCAGCTTCGGGCCGTATAAAGAGACCCAGTACTTC | CASSFGPYKETQYF
many | TRBJ2-7 | TRBV19 | - | TGTGCCAGTAGTATAAACGACCCCGGGGGCGCGCAGTACTTC | CASSINDPGGAQYF
many | TRBJ2-3 | TRBV5-1 | - | TGCGCCAGCAGCTTGGGGAACACAGATACGCAGTATTTT | CASSLGNTDTQYF
many | TRBJ2-5 | TRBV5-6 | - | TGTGCCAGCAGCTTCCCTTCTCAAGAGACCCAGTACTTC | CASSFPSQETQYF
many | TRBJ1-5 | TRBV20-1 | - | TGCAGTGCTAATCGACAAATCAATCAGCCCCAGCATTTT | CSANRQINQPQHF
many | TRBJ2-1 | TRBV12-5 | TRBD2 | TGTGCTAGTGGTTTCAGCGGGGGTGGGAGCGAGTTCTTC | CASGFSGGGSEFF